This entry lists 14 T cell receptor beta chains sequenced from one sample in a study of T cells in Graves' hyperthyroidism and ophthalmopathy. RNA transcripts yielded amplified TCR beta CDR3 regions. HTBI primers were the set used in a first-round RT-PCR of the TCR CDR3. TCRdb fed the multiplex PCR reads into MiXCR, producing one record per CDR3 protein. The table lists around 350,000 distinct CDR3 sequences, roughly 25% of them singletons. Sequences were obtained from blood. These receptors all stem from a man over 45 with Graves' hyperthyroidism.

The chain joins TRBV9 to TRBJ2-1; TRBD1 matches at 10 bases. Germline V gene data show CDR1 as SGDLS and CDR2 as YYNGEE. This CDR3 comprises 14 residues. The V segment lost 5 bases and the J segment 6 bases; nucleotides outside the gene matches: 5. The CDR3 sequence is CASSWDRGINEQFF. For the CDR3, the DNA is TGTGCCAGCAGTTGGGACAGGGGCATCAATGAGCAGTTCTTC.

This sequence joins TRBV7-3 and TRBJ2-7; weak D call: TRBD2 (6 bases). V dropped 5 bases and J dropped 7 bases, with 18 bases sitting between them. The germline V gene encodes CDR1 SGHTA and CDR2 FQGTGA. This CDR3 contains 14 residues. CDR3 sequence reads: CASSPSPGVGEQYF. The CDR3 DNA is TGTGCCAGCAGCCCCTCGCCGGGAGTAGGGGAGCAGTACTTC.

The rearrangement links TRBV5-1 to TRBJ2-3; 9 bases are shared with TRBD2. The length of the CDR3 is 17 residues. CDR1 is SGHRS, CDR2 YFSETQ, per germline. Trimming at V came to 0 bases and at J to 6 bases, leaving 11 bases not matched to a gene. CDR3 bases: TGCGCCAGCAGCTTGGCCGGTAGCGGGAGAGGTTTGGATACGCAGTATTTT. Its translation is CASSLAGSGRGLDTQYF.

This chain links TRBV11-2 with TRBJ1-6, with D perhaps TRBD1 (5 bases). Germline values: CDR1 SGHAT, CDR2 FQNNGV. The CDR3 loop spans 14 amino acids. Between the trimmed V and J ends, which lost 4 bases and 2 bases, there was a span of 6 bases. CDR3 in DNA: TGTGCCAGCAGCTCGGACACCTATAATTCACCCCTCCACTTT. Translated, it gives CASSSDTYNSPLHF.

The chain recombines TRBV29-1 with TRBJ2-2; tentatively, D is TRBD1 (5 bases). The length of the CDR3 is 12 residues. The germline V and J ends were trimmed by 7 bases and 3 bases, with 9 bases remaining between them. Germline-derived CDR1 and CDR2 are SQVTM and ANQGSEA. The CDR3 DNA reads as TGCAGCGCCCTGACAGACACCGGGGAGCTGTTTTTT. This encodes CSALTDTGELFF.

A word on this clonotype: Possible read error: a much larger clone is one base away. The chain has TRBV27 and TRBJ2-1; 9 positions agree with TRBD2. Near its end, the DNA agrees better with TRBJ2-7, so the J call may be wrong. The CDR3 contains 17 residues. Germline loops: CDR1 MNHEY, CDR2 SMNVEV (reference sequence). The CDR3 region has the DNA TGTGCCAGCAGTTCCCCCTCCGGGACTAGCTCTTACAATGAGCAGTACTTC. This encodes CASSSPSGTSSYNEQYF.

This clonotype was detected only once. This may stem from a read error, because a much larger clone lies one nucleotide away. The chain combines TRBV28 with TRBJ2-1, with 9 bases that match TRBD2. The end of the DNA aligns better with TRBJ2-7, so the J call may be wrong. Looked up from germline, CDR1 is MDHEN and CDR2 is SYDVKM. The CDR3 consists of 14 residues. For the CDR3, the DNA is TGTGCCAGCAGTAAGCGGGAGGCCAACAATGAGCAGTACTTC. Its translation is CASSKREANNEQYF.

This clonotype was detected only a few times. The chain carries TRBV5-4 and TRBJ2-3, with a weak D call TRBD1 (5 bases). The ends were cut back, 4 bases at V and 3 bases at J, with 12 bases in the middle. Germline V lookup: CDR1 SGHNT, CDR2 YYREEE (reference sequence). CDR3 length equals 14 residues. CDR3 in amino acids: CASSRRVETDTQYF. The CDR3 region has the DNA TGTGCCAGCAGCCGCAGGGTGGAGACAGATACGCAGTATTTT.

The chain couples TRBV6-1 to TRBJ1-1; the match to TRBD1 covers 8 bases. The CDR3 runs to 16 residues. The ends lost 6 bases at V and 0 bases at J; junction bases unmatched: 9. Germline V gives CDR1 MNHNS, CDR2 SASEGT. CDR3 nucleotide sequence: TGTGCCAGCAGCGACAGGGGTCCTTTACTGAACACTGAAGCTTTCTTT. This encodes CASSDRGPLLNTEAFF.

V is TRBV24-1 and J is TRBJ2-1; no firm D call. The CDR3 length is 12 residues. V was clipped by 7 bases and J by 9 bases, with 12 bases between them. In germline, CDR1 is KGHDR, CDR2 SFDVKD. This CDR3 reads CATRSSSPEQFF. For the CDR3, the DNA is TGTGCCACCAGGAGTTCCTCCCCTGAGCAGTTCTTC.

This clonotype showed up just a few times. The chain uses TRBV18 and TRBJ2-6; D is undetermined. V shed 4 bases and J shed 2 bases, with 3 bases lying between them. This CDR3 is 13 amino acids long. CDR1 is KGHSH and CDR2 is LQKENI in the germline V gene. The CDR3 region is CASSHAGANVLTF. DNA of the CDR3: TGTGCCAGCTCACACGCTGGGGCCAACGTCCTGACTTTC.

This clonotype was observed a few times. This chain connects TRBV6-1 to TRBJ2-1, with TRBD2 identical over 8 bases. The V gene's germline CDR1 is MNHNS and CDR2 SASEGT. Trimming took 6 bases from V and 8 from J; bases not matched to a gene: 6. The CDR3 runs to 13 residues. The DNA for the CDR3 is TGTGCCAGCAGAGGGACTAGAGACGATGAGCAGTTCTTC. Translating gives CASRGTRDDEQFF.

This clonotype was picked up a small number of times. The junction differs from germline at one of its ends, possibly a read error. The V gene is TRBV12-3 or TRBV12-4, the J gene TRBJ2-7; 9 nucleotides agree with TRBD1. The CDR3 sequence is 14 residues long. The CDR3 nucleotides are TGTACCAGCAGTTCCGGACAGGGGCCCTACGAGCAGTACTTC. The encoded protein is CTSSSGQGPYEQYF.

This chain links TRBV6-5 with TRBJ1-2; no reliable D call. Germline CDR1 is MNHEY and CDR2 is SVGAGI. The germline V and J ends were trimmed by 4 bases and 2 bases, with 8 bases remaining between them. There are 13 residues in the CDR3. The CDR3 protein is CASSLTRNYGYTF. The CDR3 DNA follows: TGTGCCAGCAGTTTGACACGCAACTATGGCTACACCTTC.